This TCR beta chain comes out of a study of T cell responses to AZD1222 COVID-19 vaccine. This CDR3 spans 12 amino acids. Between the trimmed V and J ends, which lost 7 bases and 5 bases, there was a span of 14 bases. CDR1 SQVTM and CDR2 ANQGSEA come from the germline V gene. Sequenced by immunoSEQ multiplex PCR; TCRdb stores in-frame clones only, minus some. The sample has 150,000 or so clones, about nine tenths seen once. Study findings and constraints: In the spike-specific TCR repertoire, nearly half reportedly target unmutated variant regions.

Turning to this clone: Its antigen is not identified.

The sample in question was peripheral blood, obtained 28 days after the second AZD1222 dose. This clonotype was obtained from an adult who received the AZD1222 COVID-19 vaccine. The chain is built from TRBV29-1 and TRBJ2-5; maybe TRBD2 (5 bases). The CDR3 DNA sequence: TGCAGCGCCCGAGGGCTCGGTGAGACCCAGTACTTC. Encoded protein: CSARGLGETQYF. Drawing the rest from reference TRBV29-1 and TRBJ2-5, the complete variable domain is SAVISQKPSRDICQRGTSLTIQCQVDSQVTMMFWYRQQPGQSLTLIATANQGSEATYESGFVIDKFPISRPNLTFSTLTVSNMSPEDSSIYLCSARGLGETQYFGPGTRLLVL.